This T cell receptor (beta chain) is from a study of radiation and T cells in renal cell carcinoma. TCRdb's copy holds only in-frame clones and misses some; the assay was immunoSEQ multiplex PCR. The sample holds 95,000 to 150,000 clones, over 75% seen once. This CDR3 spans 14 amino acids. The germline V gene has CDR1 MNHEY and CDR2 SMNVEV (reference sequence). V was clipped by 6 bases and J by 7 bases, with 15 bases between them. Time point described: blood 2 weeks post-SBRT. Treatment reported: 15 Gy SBRT to primary tumor, nephrectomy 4 weeks later. Blood was sampled at baseline, 2 weeks and 4 weeks after SBRT.

The sequenced sample was blood, obtained from a patient whose treatment included radiotherapy and nephrectomy. This clonotype originated in a man aged 45-60 years with renal cell carcinoma. The chain recombines TRBV27 with TRBJ2-2; the D is unclear. The CDR3 bases are TGTGCCAGCAGCCTTAATTGGTTGGGCGGGGAGCTGTTTTTT. It specifies CASSLNWLGGELFF.